Shown below are 15 T cell receptor beta chains from a single sample sequenced in a study of cytomegalovirus exposure and HLA in healthy donors (dated by TCRdb to 2016 to 2017). Libraries were constructed by the immunoSEQ multiplex PCR assay. A mixture of 60 forward primers for TCR Vbeta segments and 13 reverse primers for TCR Jbeta segments was used in the multiplex PCR. This is the immuneACCESS table as TCRdb keeps it, with only in-frame sequences that have V and J called. A part of the clones is gone; compared with another copy, unresolved V genes explain less than half, and the rest is unexplained. The sample's table covers 130,000 or so clones. The ten largest clones take up under 2.5% of the sample. The specimen was PBMCs. The receptors come from a woman aged 18 to 35 in good health and CMV-seronegative.

CDR3 residues: CASSLDRSEAFF. DNA of the CDR3: TGTGCCAGCAGCTTAGATAGATCTGAAGCTTTCTTT. V usage is TRBV11-3 and J usage is TRBJ1-1; no reliable D call. Germline V gene sequence: CDR1 SGHNT, CDR2 YENEEA. V was clipped by 0 bases and J by 6 bases, with 5 bases between them. The CDR3 consists of 12 residues.

This chain links TRBV18 with TRBJ1-1, with 7 bases that match TRBD1. Germline V gives CDR1 KGHSH, CDR2 LQKENI. Germline trimming cut 6 bases from V and 1 base from J; bases unmatched to any gene: 2. The CDR3 is made up of 13 amino acids. CDR3 region: CASSEGANTEAFF. The CDR3 nucleotides are TGTGCCAGCTCTGAGGGGGCGAACACTGAAGCTTTCTTT.

The chain joins TRBV11-3 to TRBJ2-2; 7 nucleotides line up with TRBD2. Germline-derived CDR1 and CDR2 are SGHNT and YENEEA. V was pared by 5 bases and J by 7 bases, with 16 bases of the junction left unmatched. The CDR3 runs 17 residues. This CDR3 is CASSGASGGELVGELFF. CDR3 DNA sequence: TGTGCCAGCAGCGGCGCGAGTGGGGGGGAGCTCGTCGGGGAGCTGTTTTTT. Using reference TRBV11-3 and TRBJ2-2 for the parts outside the CDR3, the full variable domain is EAGVVQSPRYKIIEKKQPVAFWCNPISGHNTLYWYLQNLGQGPELLIRYENEEAVDDSQLPKDRFSAERLKGVDSTLKIQPAELGDSAVYLCASSGASGGELVGELFFGEGSRLTVL.

The chain has TRBV5-1 and TRBJ1-4; D gene ambiguous. Germline CDR1 and CDR2: SGHRS and YFSETQ. The CDR3 is 14 residues long. Trimming left V 4 bases short and J 7 bases short, with 14 bases between. The CDR3 reads CASSAGERSEKLFF. In DNA form, the CDR3 reads TGCGCCAGCAGCGCTGGGGAGAGGAGTGAAAAACTGTTTTTT.

The chain has TRBV5-6 and TRBJ2-1, with D possibly matching TRBD2 (6 bases). Germline assignment: CDR1 SGHDT and CDR2 YYEEEE. V lost 5 bases and J lost 7, with 13 bases in between. CDR3 length: 13 residues. DNA of the CDR3: TGTGCCAGCAGTCGGGACTTGGATAATGAGCAGTTCTTC. Protein: CASSRDLDNEQFF. The full variable domain, with the rest looked up from reference TRBV5-6 and TRBJ2-1, is DAGVTQSPTHLIKTRGQQVTLRCSPKSGHDTVSWYQQALGQGPQFIFQYYEEEERQRGNFPDRFSGHQFPNYSSELNVNALLLGDSALYLCASSRDLDNEQFFGPGTRLTVL.

The chain uses TRBV5-6 and TRBJ2-1; TRBD2 aligns across 12 bases. The CDR3 runs 18 residues. V lost 3 bases, J lost 2 bases, and 9 bases stayed unmatched. Germline CDR1 and CDR2: SGHDT and YYEEEE. The CDR3 sequence: CASSSLLGLAGPYNEQFF. CDR3 DNA: TGTGCCAGCAGCTCTCTACTCGGACTAGCGGGACCCTACAATGAGCAGTTCTTC.

The genes are TRBV5-4 and TRBJ1-4; D might be TRBD1 (5 bases). Germline V CDR1 and CDR2: SGHNT, YYREEE (reference sequence). This CDR3 is 14 amino acids long. Trimming stripped 1 base from V and 8 bases from J, with 12 bases between. The CDR3 here is CASSLRGGEEKLFF. In nucleotides, the CDR3 is TGTGCCAGCAGCTTGCGGGGGGGGGAAGAAAAACTGTTTTTT.

The chain combines TRBV10-2 with TRBJ2-7, with D unclear. The germline V and J ends were trimmed by 2 bases and 3 bases, with 8 bases remaining between them. CDR1 is WSHSY and CDR2 is SAAADI in the germline V gene. This CDR3 contains 13 residues. This CDR3 reads CASSENTNYEQYF. As DNA, the CDR3 is TGCGCCAGCAGTGAGAACACCAACTACGAGCAGTACTTC.

V usage is TRBV19 and J usage is TRBJ1-5; a weak D match, TRBD1 (5 bases). Germline CDR1 and CDR2: LNHDA and SQIVND (reference sequence). The V end was cut by 2 bases, the J end by 4 bases, with 9 bases between. The CDR3 is 14 amino acids. DNA of the CDR3: TGTGCCAGTAGTATACCAGGGAAGAATCAGCCCCAGCATTTT. As protein: CASSIPGKNQPQHF. The whole variable domain, remainder taken from reference TRBV19 and TRBJ1-5, is DGGITQSPKYLFRKEGQNVTLSCEQNLNHDAMYWYRQDPGQGLRLIYYSQIVNDFQKGDIAEGYSVSREKKESFPLTVTSAQKNPTAFYLCASSIPGKNQPQHFGDGTRLSIL.

This chain links TRBV5-1 with TRBJ1-2, with 7 bases lining up with TRBD1. The CDR3 contains 14 residues. Germline CDR1 and CDR2: SGHRS and YFSETQ. After removal of 4 bases from V and 4 bases from J, the junction contained 7 bases not matched to a gene. The CDR3 bases are TGCGCCAGCAGCCATGACAGGGCGTCCTATGGCTACACCTTC. Protein: CASSHDRASYGYTF.

The chain couples TRBV30 to TRBJ2-1; tentatively, D is TRBD1 (7 bases). V lost 4 bases and J lost 1, with 11 bases in between. Germline assignment: CDR1 GTSNPN and CDR2 SVGIG (reference sequence). The CDR3 is 14 residues long. CDR3 sequence reads: CAWIQGGSYNEQFF. CDR3 DNA: TGTGCCTGGATTCAGGGGGGTTCCTACAATGAGCAGTTCTTC.

The chain recombines TRBV19 with TRBJ1-2, with 7 bases lining up with TRBD1. CDR3 length: 14 residues. After removal of 8 bases from V and 7 bases from J, the junction contained 13 bases not matched to a gene. Germline values: CDR1 LNHDA, CDR2 SQIVND (reference sequence). CDR3 nucleotide sequence: TGTGCCAGTTCTGAAAACAGGGGTTATTCTGGCTACACCTTC. This codes for CASSENRGYSGYTF.

The genes are TRBV6-4 and TRBJ2-2, with 7 bases that match TRBD2. CDR1 is MRHNA and CDR2 is SNTAGT in the germline V gene. The V segment lost 2 bases and the J segment 3 bases; nucleotides outside the gene matches: 0. There are 14 residues in the CDR3. DNA of the CDR3: TGTGCCAGCAGTGACGGGAGGGACACCGGGGAGCTGTTTTTT. The encoded protein is CASSDGRDTGELFF.

V gene TRBV5-6 combines with J gene TRBJ1-2; D is possibly TRBD1 (6 bases). The CDR3 has 18 amino acids. The germline gives CDR1 SGHDT, CDR2 YYEEEE. Trimming removed 3 bases from V and 2 bases from J, with 23 bases in between. CDR3 nucleotides: TGTGCCAGCAGCTCCCTAGGCCTAACAGGGCCCTGGAACTATGGCTACACCTTC. As protein: CASSSLGLTGPWNYGYTF.

The chain links TRBV28 to TRBJ1-1; TRBD1 agrees at 9 bases. V shed 4 bases and J 8 bases; nucleotides not matched to a gene: 5. The CDR3 runs to 13 residues. In germline, CDR1 is MDHEN, CDR2 SYDVKM. Here the CDR3 reads CASSWTGDREAFF. The CDR3 DNA is TGTGCCAGCAGTTGGACAGGGGACCGGGAAGCTTTCTTT.